The present T cell receptor (beta chain) was sequenced within a study of blood T cell repertoires in COVID-19. Using immunoSEQ multiplex PCR, the repertoire was profiled, and TCRdb retains in-frame clones only, with some absent. The table has about 300,000 clones, around nine tenths seen once. The CDR3 totals 14 residues. Germline V gives CDR1 LGHDT, CDR2 YNNKEL (reference sequence). The V and J ends lost 3 bases and 4 bases respectively, with 12 bases between them. Donors were grouped by their self-reported clinical history. Sequencing input: PBMCs or T cells enriched from blood (not recorded which). The genes are TRBV3-1 (or the pseudogene TRBV3-2) and TRBJ2-5; the D gene is possibly TRBD1 (6 bases). The source of this sequence is a man aged 60 to 75 who had recovered from COVID-19. In DNA form, the CDR3 reads TGTGCCAGCAGCCAGAATATAGGGGGAGAGACCCAGTACTTC. It specifies CASSQNIGGETQYF.